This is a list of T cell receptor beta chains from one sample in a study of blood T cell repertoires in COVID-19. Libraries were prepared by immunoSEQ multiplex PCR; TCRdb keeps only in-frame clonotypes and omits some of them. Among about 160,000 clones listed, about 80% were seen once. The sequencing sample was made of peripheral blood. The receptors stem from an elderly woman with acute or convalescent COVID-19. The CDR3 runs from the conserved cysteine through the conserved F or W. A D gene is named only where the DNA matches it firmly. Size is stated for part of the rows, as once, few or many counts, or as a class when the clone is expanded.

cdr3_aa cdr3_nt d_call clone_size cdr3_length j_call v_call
CASSPTADTQYF TGTGCCAGCAGCCCGACAGCAGATACGCAGTATTTT - - 12 TRBJ2-3 TRBV7-2
CASRQKPGLNTGELFF TGTGCCAGCAGACAGAAGCCGGGACTAAACACCGGGGAGCTGTTTTTT TRBD2 - 16 TRBJ2-2 TRBV2
CASSYKFNSYGYTF TGTGCCAGCAGTTACAAGTTCAACAGCTATGGCTACACCTTC - - 14 TRBJ1-2 TRBV6-2/TRBV6-3
CASSLVGFRAGANVLTF TGTGCCAGCAGCTTGGTGGGTTTTCGGGCTGGGGCCAACGTCCTGACTTTC - - 17 TRBJ2-6 TRBV5-8
CASSVGSQGPTF TGTGCCAGCAGCGTGGGCTCACAGGGGCCCACCTTC TRBD1 - 12 TRBJ1-2 TRBV9
CASSHLEGASGYTF TGTGCCAGCAGCCACTTGGAAGGTGCTAGTGGCTACACCTTC - - 14 TRBJ1-2 TRBV7-9
CASSVDPQTRETQYF TGTGCCAGCAGCGTAGACCCGCAGACTCGGGAGACCCAGTACTTC - - 15 TRBJ2-5 TRBV9
CASTSSKTSGSNEQFF TGTGCCAGCACCTCCTCGAAGACTAGCGGAAGCAATGAGCAGTTCTTC TRBD2 once 16 TRBJ2-1 TRBV4-2
CASSPRLNTGELFF TGCGCCAGCAGTCCGCGCCTTAACACCGGGGAGCTGTTTTTT - - 14 TRBJ2-2 TRBV10-1
CASSTSGRAYNEQFF TGTGCCAGCAGCACGAGCGGGAGGGCCTACAATGAGCAGTTCTTC TRBD2 - 15 TRBJ2-1 TRBV5-4
CASSEGTGSLTYEQYF TGTGCCAGCAGTGAAGGGACAGGGTCCCTCACCTACGAGCAGTACTTC TRBD1 - 16 TRBJ2-7 TRBV6-1
CASRGDRLYEQYF TGTGCCAGCAGGGGGGACAGACTCTACGAGCAGTACTTC TRBD1 - 13 TRBJ2-7 TRBV27
CAISEIGGTGAGNEQFF TGTGCCATCAGTGAGATAGGGGGGACAGGGGCCGGCAATGAGCAGTTCTTC TRBD1 few 17 TRBJ2-1 TRBV10-3
CSAVTANYGYTF TGCAGCGCCGTGACAGCTAACTATGGCTACACCTTC - few 12 TRBJ1-2 TRBV29-1
CASSQGSGAGSQQFF TGTGCCAGCAGCCAAGGTTCCGGTGCCGGGTCCCAGCAGTTCTTC - few 15 TRBJ2-1 TRBV3-1/TRBV3-2
CASSPQSQGDNEQFF TGTGCCAGCTCACCACAATCCCAGGGCGACAATGAGCAGTTCTTC - - 15 TRBJ2-1 TRBV18
CASSEPAGEEETQYF TGTGCCAGCAGTGAACCAGCGGGAGAGGAAGAGACCCAGTACTTC TRBD2 - 15 TRBJ2-5 TRBV2
CASSPPRAGDHNEQFF TGTGCCAGCAGCCCTCCCCGGGCGGGGGATCACAATGAGCAGTTCTTC TRBD2 - 16 TRBJ2-1 TRBV4-2
CASSSRTGDGEKLFF TGTGCCAGCAGCAGCCGGACAGGGGACGGCGAAAAACTGTTTTTT TRBD1 - 15 TRBJ1-4 TRBV5-4
CASSQRGDSNSPLHF TGTGCCAGCAGCCAAAGGGGGGACAGTAATTCACCCCTCCACTTT TRBD1 - 15 TRBJ1-6 TRBV3-1/TRBV3-2
CAWSVPPARVRTEAFF TGTGCCTGGAGTGTACCCCCCGCCAGGGTTCGCACTGAAGCTTTCTTT - - 16 TRBJ1-1 TRBV30
CASSLPTGNQPQHF TGTGCCAGCAGCCTCCCGACAGGGAACCAGCCCCAGCATTTT TRBD1 few 14 TRBJ1-5 TRBV7-8
CASTPAGPNTGELFF TGTGCCAGCACCCCGGCAGGCCCGAACACCGGGGAGCTGTTTTTT - few 15 TRBJ2-2 TRBV6-6
CASSLGTSRVTDTQYF TGTGCCAGTAGTTTGGGGACTAGCCGAGTCACAGATACGCAGTATTTT TRBD2 - 16 TRBJ2-3 TRBV19
CASTLIETQYF TGTGCCAGCACCCTTATTGAGACCCAGTACTTC - - 11 TRBJ2-5 TRBV7-9
CASSGSGTSGDNEQFF TGCGCCAGCAGCGGTTCCGGGACTAGCGGAGACAATGAGCAGTTCTTC TRBD2 - 16 TRBJ2-1 TRBV5-1
CATTIFLNTEAFF TGCGCCACCACAATTTTTTTGAACACTGAAGCTTTCTTT - - 13 TRBJ1-1 TRBV10-2
CAWSGRTGWTGELFF TGTGCCTGGAGCGGAAGGACAGGGTGGACCGGGGAGCTGTTTTTT TRBD1 once 15 TRBJ2-2 TRBV30
CASSPPQGDYGYTF TGTGCCAGCAGTCCCCCCCAGGGGGACTATGGCTACACCTTC TRBD1 - 14 TRBJ1-2 TRBV25-1
CASSKAQGWGAEQFF TGCGCCAGCAGCAAAGCCCAAGGGTGGGGAGCGGAGCAGTTCTTC - - 15 TRBJ2-1 TRBV5-1
CASSLDTRGDEQYF TGTGCCAGCAGCTTAGATACCAGGGGGGACGAGCAGTACTTC - - 14 TRBJ2-7 TRBV11-2
CASSQEGTSGELAKNIQYF TGCGCCAGCAGCCAAGAAGGGACTAGCGGGGAATTAGCCAAAAACATTCAGTACTTC TRBD2 - 19 TRBJ2-4 TRBV4-3
CASSQGRDTFNEKLFF TGCGCCAGCAGCCAGGGCCGGGACACCTTTAATGAAAAACTGTTTTTT - - 16 TRBJ1-4 TRBV4-3
CASSPSRTGELFF TGTGCCAGCTCACCCTCTAGGACCGGGGAGCTGTTTTTT - - 13 TRBJ2-2 TRBV18
CASSEGLTTSYEQYF TGTGCCAGCAGCGAAGGACTTACTACCAGTTACGAGCAGTACTTC - - 15 TRBJ2-7 TRBV9
CAISGALDPYEQYF TGTGCCATCAGTGGAGCTCTAGACCCATACGAGCAGTACTTC - - 14 TRBJ2-7 TRBV10-3
CASSPPGSLGYGYTF TGTGCCAGCAGCCCCCCAGGGTCCTTGGGCTATGGCTACACCTTC - - 15 TRBJ1-2 TRBV5-6
CASSDMRAGADEQFF TGCGCCAGCAGTGATATGCGGGCCGGCGCGGATGAGCAGTTCTTC - - 15 TRBJ2-1 TRBV10-1
CASSVRDYETQYF TGCGCCAGCAGCGTCCGGGACTATGAGACCCAGTACTTC TRBD2 - 13 TRBJ2-5 TRBV4-1
CASSPEGSETQYF TGTGCCAGCAGCCCGGAGGGGTCAGAGACCCAGTACTTC - - 13 TRBJ2-5 TRBV7-9
CASSQLGGGAFF TGTGCCAGCAGCCAGCTGGGGGGGGGAGCTTTCTTT - - 12 TRBJ1-1 TRBV14
CATSEGLAGTYEQYF TGTGCCACCAGCGAGGGGCTAGCGGGTACCTACGAGCAGTACTTC TRBD2 - 15 TRBJ2-7 TRBV15